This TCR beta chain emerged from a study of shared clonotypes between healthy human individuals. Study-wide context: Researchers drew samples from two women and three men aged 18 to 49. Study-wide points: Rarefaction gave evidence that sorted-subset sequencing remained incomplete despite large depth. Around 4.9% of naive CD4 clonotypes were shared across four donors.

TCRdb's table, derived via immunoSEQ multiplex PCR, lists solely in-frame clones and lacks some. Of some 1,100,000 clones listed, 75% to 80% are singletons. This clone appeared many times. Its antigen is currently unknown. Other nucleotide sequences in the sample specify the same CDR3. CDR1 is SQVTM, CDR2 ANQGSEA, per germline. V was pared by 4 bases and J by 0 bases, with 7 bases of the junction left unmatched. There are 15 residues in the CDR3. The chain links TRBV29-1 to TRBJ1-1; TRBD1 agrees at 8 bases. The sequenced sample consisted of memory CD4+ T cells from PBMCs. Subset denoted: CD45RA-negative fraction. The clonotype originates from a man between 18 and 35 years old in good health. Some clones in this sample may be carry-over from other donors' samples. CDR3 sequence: CSVGQGWGMNTEAFF. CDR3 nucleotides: TGCAGCGTTGGACAGGGGTGGGGGATGAACACTGAAGCTTTCTTT.